This TCR beta chain was observed in a study of blood T cell repertoires in COVID-19. Overall study: Collection of acute and convalescent COVID-19 samples took place in the United States, Italy and Spain. From T cells, B-cell-depleted T cells, or PBMCs came the material, which was cDNA or gDNA.

Libraries were prepared by immunoSEQ multiplex PCR; TCRdb keeps only in-frame clonotypes and omits some of them. The table shows over 350,000 clones, with more than 75% occurring only once. For this clone: Different DNA sequences within this sample yield the same CDR3.

V shed 3 bases, J shed 2 bases, and the junction held 4 bases outside the gene matches. Germline CDR1 and CDR2: LNHNV and YYDKDF (reference sequence). This CDR3 has 15 amino acids. All enrollees were about 18 to 89 years old and from around 25 US areas. All recovered Cohort 3 donors got two negative PCRs, got clearance, or saw symptom resolution. This sequence originates from a woman between 18 and 29 years old who had recovered from COVID-19. The specimen was PBMCs or T cells enriched from blood (not recorded which). The V and J genes are TRBV15 and TRBJ2-7; 10 bases map to TRBD1. The CDR3 is CATSSLGQGAYEQYF. DNA for the CDR3: TGTGCCACCAGCAGCCTCGGACAGGGGGCCTACGAGCAGTACTTC. Full variable domain (remainder filled in from reference TRBV15 and TRBJ2-7): DAMVIQNPRYQVTQFGKPVTLSCSQTLNHNVMYWYQQKSSQAPKLLFHYYDKDFNNEADTPDNFQSRRPNTSFCFLDIRSPGLGDTAMYLCATSSLGQGAYEQYFGPGTRLTVT.